The present T cell receptor beta chain was sequenced within a study of blood T cell repertoires in COVID-19. Study information: PBMCs, B-cell-depleted T cells, or T cells were the source of the cDNA or gDNA that made up the material.

Per the study methods: Reference gene primers were amplified, and this amplification served to estimate nucleated cell counts. The protocol was immunoSEQ multiplex PCR, while the TCRdb copy is restricted to in-frame clones and leaves out a portion. V and J calls and clone size are copied from that table; D and trimming were computed from the DNA. The sample has tens of thousands of clones, 84% seen once. The CDR3 is made up of 14 amino acids. Per germline, CDR1 MNHEY and CDR2 SVGAGI. Trimming removed 7 bases from V and 5 bases from J, with 15 bases in between. The sample was peripheral blood. The rearrangement uses TRBV6-5 and TRBJ1-5, with D maybe TRBD1 (6 bases). The sequence was obtained from a man between 65 and 85 years old with acute or convalescent COVID-19. DNA for the CDR3: TGTGCCAGCAAACCCTCAGGGGCCTATCAGCCCCAGCATTTT. Protein product: CASKPSGAYQPQHF.